These T cell receptor beta chains were read from a single sample in a study of T cells in localized non-small cell lung cancer. Sequencing was performed with immunoSEQ multiplex PCR; in TCRdb, only in-frame clones are kept and a portion is missing. This sample yields approximately 63,000 clones, of which roughly 90% are seen a single time; 22% belongs to the top ten. The material was peripheral blood, obtained before any cancer treatment. Source of these receptors: a man between 40 and 70 years old with stage I squamous cell lung carcinoma. Both conserved end residues are part of each CDR3. Each record gives: clone size, D gene, J gene, V gene, CDR3 protein, CDR3 DNA. A D gene is named only where the DNA matches it firmly. Not all rows give a size; the values are once, few, many and, for expanded clones, a class.

>once|NA|TRBJ2-6|TRBV30
CAWNLYPSGANVLTF
TGTGCCTGGAACCTGTACCCCTCTGGGGCCAACGTCCTGACTTTC
>NA|TRBD2|TRBJ2-6|TRBV6-1
CASSVAGGPTGANVLTF
TGTGCCAGCAGTGTAGCGGGAGGGCCGACTGGGGCCAACGTCCTGACTTTC
>NA|NA|TRBJ1-4|TRBV19
CASSIVAGGASTNEKLFF
TGTGCCAGTAGTATAGTAGCCGGCGGGGCGTCTACTAATGAAAAACTGTTTTTT
>NA|TRBD1|TRBJ1-1|TRBV30
CAWSRWDRSKSEAFF
TGTGCCTGGAGTCGGTGGGACAGATCAAAATCTGAAGCTTTCTTT
>NA|NA|TRBJ2-7|TRBV21-1
CASSNETPYEQYF
TGTGCCAGCAGCAACGAGACACCCTACGAGCAGTACTTC
>NA|NA|TRBJ1-5|TRBV28
CASNAHSNQPQHF
TGTGCCAGCAATGCGCATAGCAATCAGCCCCAGCATTTT
>NA|TRBD2|TRBJ2-7|TRBV5-6
CASRPGTSGRNDEQYF
TGTGCCAGCAGGCCCGGGACTAGCGGGAGAAATGACGAGCAGTACTTC
>NA|TRBD2|TRBJ2-3|TRBV30
CASPLAGVTDTQYF
TGTGCTTCACCTCTAGCGGGAGTCACAGATACGCAGTATTTT
>NA|NA|TRBJ2-3|TRBV29-1
CSVVRTDTQYF
TGCAGCGTTGTCAGGACAGATACGCAGTATTTT
>NA|TRBD1|TRBJ2-1|TRBV30
CAWSFGQGARWNEQFF
TGTGCCTGGAGTTTCGGACAGGGGGCTCGATGGAATGAGCAGTTCTTC
>NA|TRBD2|TRBJ2-3|TRBV19
CASSAGLAGLDTQYF
TGTGCCAGTAGTGCGGGACTAGCGGGATTAGATACGCAGTATTTT
>NA|TRBD2|TRBJ2-1|TRBV5-6
CASSIIAGGPRFF
TGTGCCAGCAGCATCATAGCGGGAGGGCCAAGGTTCTTC
>NA|TRBD1|TRBJ2-7|TRBV2
CASSDGRQGVGEQYF
TGTGCCAGCAGTGATGGGAGACAGGGAGTGGGCGAGCAGTACTTC
>NA|NA|TRBJ2-2|TRBV7-2
CASRGRKGLSHTGELFF
TGTGCCAGCAGGGGTAGAAAGGGGCTATCACACACCGGGGAGCTGTTTTTT
>NA|NA|TRBJ2-3|TRBV9
CASSVTHGDDTQYF
TGTGCCAGCAGCGTAACTCACGGGGACGATACGCAGTATTTT
>NA|NA|TRBJ1-6|TRBV30
CAWSEQGNSPLHF
TGTGCCTGGAGCGAACAGGGAAATTCACCCCTCCACTTT